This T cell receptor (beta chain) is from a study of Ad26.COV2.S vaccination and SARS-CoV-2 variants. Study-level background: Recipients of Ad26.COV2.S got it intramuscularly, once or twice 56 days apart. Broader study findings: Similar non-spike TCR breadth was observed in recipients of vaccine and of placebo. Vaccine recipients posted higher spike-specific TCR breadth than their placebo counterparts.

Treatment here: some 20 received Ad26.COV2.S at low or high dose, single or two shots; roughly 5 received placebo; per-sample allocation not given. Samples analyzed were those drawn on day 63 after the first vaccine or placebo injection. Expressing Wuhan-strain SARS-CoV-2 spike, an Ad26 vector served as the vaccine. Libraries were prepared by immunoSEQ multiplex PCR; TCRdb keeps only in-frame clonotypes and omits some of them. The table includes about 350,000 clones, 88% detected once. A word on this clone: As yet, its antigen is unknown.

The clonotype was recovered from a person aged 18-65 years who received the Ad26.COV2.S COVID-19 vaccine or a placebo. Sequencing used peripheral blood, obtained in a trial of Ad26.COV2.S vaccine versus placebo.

Here the CDR3 reads CASGRASNTGELFF. CDR3 nucleotide sequence: TGTGCCAGCGGTAGAGCATCGAACACCGGGGAGCTGTTTTTT. This sequence joins TRBV9 and TRBJ2-2, with D uncertain. The CDR3 is 14 residues long. From germline, CDR1 is SGDLS and CDR2 YYNGEE. The V end lost 7 bases, the J end lost 0 bases, and 10 bases lay between the germline ends.